The 9 T cell receptor beta chains listed next were all sequenced from one sample in a study of blood T cell repertoires in COVID-19. Libraries were prepared by immunoSEQ multiplex PCR; TCRdb keeps only in-frame clonotypes and omits some of them. The sample lists 300,000 to 400,000 clones, approximately 81% occurring once. Material: PBMCs or T cells enriched from blood (not recorded which). The receptor source for this set is a woman aged 30 to 39 who had been exposed to COVID-19.

This chain connects TRBV3-1 (or the pseudogene TRBV3-2) to TRBJ2-6; 9 bases are shared with TRBD1. V trimming: 4 bases; J trimming: 0 bases; junction bases outside the gene matches: 16. The CDR3 runs 21 residues. Germline values: CDR1 LGHDT, CDR2 YNNKEL (reference sequence). The CDR3 protein is CASSLEDRGFSTPSGANVLTF. CDR3 nucleotide sequence: TGTGCCAGCAGCCTAGAGGACAGGGGCTTTTCAACGCCCTCTGGGGCCAACGTCCTGACTTTC.

The chain recombines TRBV2 with TRBJ2-4; TRBD2 matches 7 bases. Trimming cost V 4 bases and J 3 bases; bases outside gene matches: 0. The CDR3 consists of 13 residues. Germline CDR1 and CDR2: SNHLY and FYNNEI. The CDR3 loop reads CASSGEGKNIQYF. The CDR3 DNA is TGTGCCAGCAGTGGGGAGGGCAAAAACATTCAGTACTTC.

The V gene is TRBV4-2, the J gene TRBJ2-2; the D gene is possibly TRBD1 (6 bases). The CDR3 length is 15 residues. In germline, CDR1 is LGHNA, CDR2 YNFKEQ. V lost 1 base and J 2 bases, leaving 8 bases between the germline ends. The CDR3 DNA reads as TGTGCCAGCAGCCAAGGGACAGCTAACACCGGGGAGCTGTTTTTT. Protein product: CASSQGTANTGELFF.

Here the CDR3 reads CASSLKRDTDTQYF. As DNA, the CDR3 is TGTGCCAGCAGCTTGAAGCGGGACACAGATACGCAGTATTTT. The rearrangement links TRBV5-4 to TRBJ2-3; 7 bases align to TRBD2. V lost 1 base to trimming and J lost 2 bases; unmatched junction nucleotides: 1. CDR1 is SGHNT, CDR2 YYREEE, per germline (reference sequence). The CDR3 runs 14 residues.

The chain has TRBV20-1 and TRBJ2-7, with 7 nucleotides matching TRBD2. Germline V lookup: CDR1 DFQATT, CDR2 SNEGSKA (reference sequence). J was trimmed by 3 bases and V by 3 bases; bases with no gene match: 5. The CDR3 contains 13 residues. CDR3: CSASSSGGYEQYF. The CDR3 DNA reads TGCAGTGCTAGTTCTAGCGGCGGCTACGAGCAGTACTTC.

The gene calls are TRBV9 and TRBJ1-2; D is possibly TRBD1 (6 bases). The CDR3 is made up of 18 amino acids. V was cut by 1 base and J by 6 bases, with 25 bases left in between. Germline CDR1 reads SGDLS; CDR2 reads YYNGEE. CDR3 in amino acids: CASSVNPDATGSSDGYTF. CDR3 nucleotides: TGTGCCAGCAGCGTAAATCCTGATGCGACAGGTTCGAGCGATGGCTACACCTTC.

The chain joins TRBV6-5 to TRBJ2-5; 7 bases match TRBD1. The germline CDR1 and CDR2 sequences are MNHEY and SVGAGI. V shed 6 bases, J shed 3 bases, and the junction held 4 bases outside the gene matches. There are 13 residues in the CDR3. CDR3 bases: TGTGCCAGCAGCTTGACAGGGAAAGAGACCCAGTACTTC. Its protein product is CASSLTGKETQYF.

This chain connects TRBV6-1 to TRBJ1-1; the D gene is possibly TRBD1 (6 bases). CDR3 length: 15 amino acids. CDR1 is MNHNS, CDR2 SASEGT, per germline. Trimming cost V 2 bases and J 4 bases, with 14 bases left between them. CDR3 DNA sequence: TGTGCCAGCAGTGAATCTCCAGGGGCAGGCACTGAAGCTTTCTTT. Translation: CASSESPGAGTEAFF.

The J gene is TRBJ1-1, the V gene TRBV30, with unresolved D. V gave up 8 bases and J gave up 6 bases, with 16 bases separating them. This CDR3 spans 12 amino acids. Germline assignment: CDR1 GTSNPN and CDR2 SVGIG (reference sequence). CDR3 protein: CAITRIRAEAFF. The DNA of the CDR3 is TGTGCCATCACACGTATCCGTGCTGAAGCTTTCTTT.